Listed below are T cell receptor beta chains from one sample, sequenced in a study of radiation and T cells in renal cell carcinoma. Libraries were prepared by immunoSEQ multiplex PCR; TCRdb keeps only in-frame clonotypes and omits some of them. The sample has under 200,000 clones; about nine tenths are singletons. The specimen comprised blood, sampled from a patient whose treatment included radiotherapy and nephrectomy. These receptors came from a woman in her fifties or sixties with renal cell carcinoma. The CDR3 runs from the conserved cysteine through the conserved F or W. The D gene is left open where the match is weak.

V gene: TRBV11-2; D gene: TRBD1; CDR3 protein: CASSLHPGQGAGEQFF
V gene: TRBV5-5; D gene: NA; CDR3 protein: CASSLNSVNEKLFF
V gene: TRBV11-3; D gene: TRBD1; CDR3 protein: CASSLARNRGDQPQHF
V gene: TRBV16; D gene: NA; CDR3 protein: CASSRFSGPGDGYTF
V gene: TRBV18; D gene: TRBD1; CDR3 protein: CASSKNRGGRTEAFF
V gene: TRBV7-9; D gene: NA; CDR3 protein: CASSSLRGVQTEAFF
V gene: TRBV10-3; D gene: NA; CDR3 protein: CATTPQVTNYGYTF
V gene: TRBV5-6; D gene: TRBD2; CDR3 protein: CASSWTSGEQFF
V gene: TRBV18; D gene: NA; CDR3 protein: CASSPTGPYEQYF
V gene: TRBV6-6; D gene: NA; CDR3 protein: CASSSQGTGELFF
V gene: TRBV19; D gene: TRBD1; CDR3 protein: CASSEGAYSGELFF
V gene: TRBV5-1; D gene: TRBD1; CDR3 protein: CASSPDPGQVTGELFF
V gene: TRBV6-1; D gene: NA; CDR3 protein: CASTGLTNTGELFF
V gene: TRBV5-6; D gene: NA; CDR3 protein: CASSLAPSRVNSPLHF
V gene: TRBV2; D gene: NA; CDR3 protein: CASRAEKYSGNTIYF
V gene: TRBV5-1; D gene: TRBD1; CDR3 protein: CASSKWDRGSVDYGYTF
V gene: TRBV18; D gene: NA; CDR3 protein: CASSPPSTTDTQYF
V gene: TRBV9; D gene: NA; CDR3 protein: CASSVGWGLRNTEAFF
V gene: TRBV7-6; D gene: TRBD1; CDR3 protein: CASSLPRTRGPNTEAFF
V gene: TRBV9; D gene: NA; CDR3 protein: CASSVGGGYNEQFF
V gene: TRBV19; D gene: NA; CDR3 protein: CASSIGDGGGYEQYF
V gene: TRBV7-3; D gene: NA; CDR3 protein: CASSLNSRSSGANVLTF
V gene: TRBV6-4; D gene: NA; CDR3 protein: CASSDSVGTTENTEAFF
V gene: TRBV4-3; D gene: NA; CDR3 protein: CASSPNPGQTLNYGYTF
V gene: TRBV6-5; D gene: NA; CDR3 protein: CASSYLPGEAFF
V gene: TRBV6-6; D gene: NA; CDR3 protein: CASSYSGETKNIQYF
V gene: TRBV2; D gene: NA; CDR3 protein: CASKRRETQYF
V gene: TRBV29-1; D gene: TRBD2; CDR3 protein: CSVEDPTSGYNEQFF